This T cell receptor beta chain was retrieved from a study of T cell responses to AZD1222 COVID-19 vaccine. Broader study findings: Nearly half of unique spike-specific TCRs reportedly avoided B.1.351 and B.1.1.7 mutated regions.

With respect to this clone: Its antigen is undetermined.

CDR3 length equals 14 residues. Germline-derived CDR1 and CDR2 are MNHEY and SVGEGT. The J segment lost 11 bases and the V segment lost 5 bases, leaving 14 bases of the junction unmatched. Second-dose intervals of approximately 4 or approximately 12 weeks were pooled. TCRdb's table, derived via immunoSEQ multiplex PCR, lists solely in-frame clones and lacks some. The profile covers about 150,000 clones, with 90% to 95% appearing a single time and approximately 6.8% taken by the ten largest. The TCR sequence derives from an adult who received the AZD1222 COVID-19 vaccine. The sequences come from peripheral blood, collected 28 days after the second AZD1222 dose. The chain has TRBV6-2 or TRBV6-3 and TRBJ2-7, with 8 nucleotides matching TRBD1. The CDR3 sequence is CASSRGQGPRSEYF. CDR3 nucleotide sequence: TGTGCCAGCAGTCGCGGACAGGGACCCCGATCGGAGTACTTC.